What follows are 7 T cell receptor beta chains derived from one specimen sequenced in a study of blood T cell repertoires in COVID-19. Some clones are missing from TCRdb's copy, which holds only in-frame ones; the method was immunoSEQ multiplex PCR. The table records about 140,000 clones, roughly 80% of them present only once. Sequencing input: PBMCs or T cells enriched from blood (not recorded which). These receptors were taken from a woman aged 18-30 years who had been exposed to COVID-19.

CDR3 nucleotide sequence: TGTGCCAGCAGCCCAAGCTGGGACAGGGGGAACACTGAAGCTTTCTTT. Protein sequence: CASSPSWDRGNTEAFF. The chain joins TRBV3-1 (or the pseudogene TRBV3-2) to TRBJ1-1; 10 bases fit TRBD1. The CDR3 has 16 amino acids. Germline loops: CDR1 LGHDT, CDR2 YNNKEL (reference sequence). V gave up 4 bases and J gave up 1 base; unmatched junction bases: 6.

V is TRBV19 and J is TRBJ2-7; 8 nucleotides agree with TRBD2. This CDR3 has 15 residues. V shed 6 bases, J shed 3 bases, and the junction held 10 bases outside the gene matches. Looked up from germline, CDR1 is LNHDA and CDR2 is SQIVND (reference sequence). CDR3 DNA sequence: TGTGCCAGTAGCTCAGCGGTAGCGGGGAACTACGAGCAGTACTTC. Amino acids: CASSSAVAGNYEQYF. The full variable domain, completed using reference TRBV19 and TRBJ2-7, is DGGITQSPKYLFRKEGQNVTLSCEQNLNHDAMYWYRQDPGQGLRLIYYSQIVNDFQKGDIAEGYSVSREKKESFPLTVTSAQKNPTAFYLCASSSAVAGNYEQYFGPGTRLTVT.

The rearrangement uses TRBV30 and TRBJ2-1; 8 nucleotides match TRBD2. Germline values: CDR1 GTSNPN, CDR2 SVGIG (reference sequence). V lost 3 bases, J lost 5 bases, and 3 bases stayed unmatched. The CDR3 spans 13 residues. The CDR3 DNA reads TGTGCCTGGAGCGGGAGGGCCCACAATGAGCAGTTCTTC. Its protein product is CAWSGRAHNEQFF.

This chain joins TRBV12-3 or TRBV12-4 and TRBJ1-5, with D possibly matching TRBD1 (5 bases). This CDR3 has 13 residues. Between the trimmed V and J ends, which lost 10 bases and 5 bases, there was a span of 15 bases. The CDR3 protein is CATQYRLDQPQHF. CDR3 DNA sequence: TGTGCCACTCAATACAGGCTAGATCAGCCCCAGCATTTT.

This chain uses TRBV5-1 with TRBJ2-2, with 7 bases aligning to TRBD1. The V gene's germline CDR1 is SGHRS and CDR2 YFSETQ. The CDR3 consists of 15 residues. V gave up 2 bases and J gave up 1 base; unmatched junction bases: 2. CDR3 bases: TGCGCCAGCAGCTTCGCAGGGGGGAACACCGGGGAGCTGTTTTTT. It codes for CASSFAGGNTGELFF.

The chain combines TRBV4-2 with TRBJ1-1; TRBD1 agrees at 8 bases. The germline V gene has CDR1 LGHNA and CDR2 YNFKEQ. CDR3 length: 14 amino acids. Losses at the gene ends were 4 bases for V and 7 bases for J; bases not matched to a gene: 8. The CDR3 loop reads CASSRKQGGGEAFF. Here the CDR3 DNA reads TGTGCCAGCAGCCGTAAACAGGGGGGGGGTGAAGCTTTCTTT.

The genes are TRBV7-8 and TRBJ1-2; D is possibly TRBD1 (6 bases). This CDR3 is built from 13 residues. Trimming stripped 1 base from V and 10 bases from J, with 13 bases between. CDR1 is SGHVS and CDR2 is FQNEAQ in the germline V gene. The CDR3, as DNA: TGTGCCAGCAGCTTAGAACAGGGACGGGTCTACACCTTC. Translation gives CASSLEQGRVYTF.